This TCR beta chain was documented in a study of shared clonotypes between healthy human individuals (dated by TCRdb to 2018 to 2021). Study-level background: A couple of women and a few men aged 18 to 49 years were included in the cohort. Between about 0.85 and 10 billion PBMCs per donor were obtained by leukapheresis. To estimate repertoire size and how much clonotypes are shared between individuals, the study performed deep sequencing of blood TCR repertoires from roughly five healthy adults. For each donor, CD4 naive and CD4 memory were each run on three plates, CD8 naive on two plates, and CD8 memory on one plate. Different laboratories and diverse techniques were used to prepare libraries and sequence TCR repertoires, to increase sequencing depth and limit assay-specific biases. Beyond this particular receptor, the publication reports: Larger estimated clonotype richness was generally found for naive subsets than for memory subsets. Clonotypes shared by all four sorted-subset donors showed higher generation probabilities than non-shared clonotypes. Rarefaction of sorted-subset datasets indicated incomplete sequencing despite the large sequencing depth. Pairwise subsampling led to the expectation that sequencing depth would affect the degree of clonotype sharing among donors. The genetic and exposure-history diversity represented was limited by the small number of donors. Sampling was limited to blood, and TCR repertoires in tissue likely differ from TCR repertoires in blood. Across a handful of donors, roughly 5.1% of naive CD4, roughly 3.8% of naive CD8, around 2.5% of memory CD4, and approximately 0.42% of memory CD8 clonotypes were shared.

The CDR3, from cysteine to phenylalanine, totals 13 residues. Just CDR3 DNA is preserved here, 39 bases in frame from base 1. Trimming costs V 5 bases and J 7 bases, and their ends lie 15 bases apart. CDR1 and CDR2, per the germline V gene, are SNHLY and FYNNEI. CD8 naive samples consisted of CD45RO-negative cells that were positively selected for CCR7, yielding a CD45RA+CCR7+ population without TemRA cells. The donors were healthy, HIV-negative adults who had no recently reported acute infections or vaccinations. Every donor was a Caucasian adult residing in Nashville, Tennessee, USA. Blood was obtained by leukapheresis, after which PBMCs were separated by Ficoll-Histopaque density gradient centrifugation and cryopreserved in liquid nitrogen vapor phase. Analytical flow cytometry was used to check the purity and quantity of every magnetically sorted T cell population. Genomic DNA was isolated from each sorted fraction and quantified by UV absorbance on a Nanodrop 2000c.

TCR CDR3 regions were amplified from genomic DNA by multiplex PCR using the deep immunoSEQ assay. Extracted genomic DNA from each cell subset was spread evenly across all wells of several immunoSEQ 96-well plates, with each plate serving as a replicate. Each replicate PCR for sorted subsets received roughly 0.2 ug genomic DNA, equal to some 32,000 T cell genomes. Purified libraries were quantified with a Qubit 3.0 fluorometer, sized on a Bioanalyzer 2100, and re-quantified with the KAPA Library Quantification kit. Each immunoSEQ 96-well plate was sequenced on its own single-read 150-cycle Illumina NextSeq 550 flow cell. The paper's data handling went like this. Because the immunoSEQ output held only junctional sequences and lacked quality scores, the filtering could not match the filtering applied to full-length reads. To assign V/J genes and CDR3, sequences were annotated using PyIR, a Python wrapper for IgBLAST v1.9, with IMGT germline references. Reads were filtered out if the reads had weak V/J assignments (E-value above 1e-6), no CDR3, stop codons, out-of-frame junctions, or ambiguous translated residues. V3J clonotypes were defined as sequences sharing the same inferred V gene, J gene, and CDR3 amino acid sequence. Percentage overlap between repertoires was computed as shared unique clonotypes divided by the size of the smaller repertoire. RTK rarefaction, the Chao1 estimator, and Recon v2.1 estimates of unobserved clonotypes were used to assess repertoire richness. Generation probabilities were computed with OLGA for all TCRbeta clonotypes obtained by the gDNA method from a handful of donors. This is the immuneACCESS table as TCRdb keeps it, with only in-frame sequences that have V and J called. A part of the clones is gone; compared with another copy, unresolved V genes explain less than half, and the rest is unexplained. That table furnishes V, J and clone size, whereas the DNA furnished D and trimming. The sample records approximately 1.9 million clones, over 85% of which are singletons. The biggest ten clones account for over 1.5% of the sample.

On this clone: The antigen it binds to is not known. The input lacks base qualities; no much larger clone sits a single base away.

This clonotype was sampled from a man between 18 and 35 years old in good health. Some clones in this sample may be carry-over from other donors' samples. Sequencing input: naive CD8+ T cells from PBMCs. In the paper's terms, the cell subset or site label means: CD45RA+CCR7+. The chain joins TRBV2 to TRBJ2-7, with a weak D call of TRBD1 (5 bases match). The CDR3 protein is CASSRTISREQYF. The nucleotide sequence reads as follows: TGTGCCAGCAGTCGGACAATCTCGAGGGAGCAGTACTTC.